The present TCR beta chain was sequenced within a study of CD8 T cells in Susac syndrome. About the study: The sequenced Susac syndrome patients comprised 5 or 6 with active disease and roughly 8 in remission. Study outcomes and limitations: Clonal expansion of CD8+ cells in Susac peaked in TEMRA cells (and in active patients).

The authors reverse transcribed roughly 0.5 to 1 ug RNA with random hexamers. Using its own MiXCR run on the immunoSEQ multiplex PCR reads, TCRdb lists one record per CDR3 protein. Found here are 150,000 to 200,000 distinct CDR3 sequences, 85% to 95% of them singletons; the top ten hold less than 0.2%. The CDR3 length is 13 residues. The ends were cut back, 2 bases at V and 8 bases at J, with 10 bases in the middle. Germline loops: CDR1 MNHEY, CDR2 SMNVEV (reference sequence). This clonotype was detected only a few times. Its cognate antigen is unknown. The sequenced sample was CD8+ T cells from PBMCs. The V call is TRBV27, the J call TRBJ2-1, with a possible D match to TRBD2 (7 bases). This clonotype was obtained from a human donor with Susac syndrome. The CDR3 reads CASSLRGAYEQFF. The CDR3 DNA is TGTGCCAGCAGTTTACGGGGGGCCTATGAGCAGTTCTTC.